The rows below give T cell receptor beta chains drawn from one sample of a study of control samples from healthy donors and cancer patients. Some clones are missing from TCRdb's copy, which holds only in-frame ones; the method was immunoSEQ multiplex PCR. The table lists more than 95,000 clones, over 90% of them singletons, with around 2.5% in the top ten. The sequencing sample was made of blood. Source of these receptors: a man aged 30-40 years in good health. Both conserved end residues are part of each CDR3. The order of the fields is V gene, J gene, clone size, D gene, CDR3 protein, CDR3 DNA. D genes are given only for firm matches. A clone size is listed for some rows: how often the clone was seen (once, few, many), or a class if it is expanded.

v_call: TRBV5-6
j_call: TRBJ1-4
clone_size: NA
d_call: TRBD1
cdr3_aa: CASSWRGLGDEKLFF
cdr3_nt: TGTGCCAGCAGCTGGAGGGGGCTTGGGGATGAAAAACTGTTTTTT

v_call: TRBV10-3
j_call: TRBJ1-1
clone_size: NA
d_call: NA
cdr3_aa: CAISTKGTEAFF
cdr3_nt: TGTGCCATCAGTACGAAAGGGACTGAAGCTTTCTTT

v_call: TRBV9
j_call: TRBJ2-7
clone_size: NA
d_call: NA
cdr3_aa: CASSGPGTAKSYEQYF
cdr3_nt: TGTGCCAGCAGCGGCCCGGGAACCGCTAAATCCTACGAGCAGTACTTC

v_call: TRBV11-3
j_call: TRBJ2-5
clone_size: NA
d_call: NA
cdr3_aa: CASSPSGTGVLAETQYF
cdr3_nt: TGTGCCAGCAGCCCTAGCGGGACAGGGGTTCTTGCGGAGACCCAGTACTTC

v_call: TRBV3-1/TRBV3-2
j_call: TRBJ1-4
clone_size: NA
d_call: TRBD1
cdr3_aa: CASSPYRGPPTNEKLFF
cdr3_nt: TGTGCCAGCAGCCCGTACAGGGGGCCCCCAACTAATGAAAAACTGTTTTTT

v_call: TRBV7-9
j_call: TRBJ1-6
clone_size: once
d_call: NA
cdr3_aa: CASSPALSSYNSPLHF
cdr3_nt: TGTGCCAGCAGCCCCGCACTGAGCTCCTATAATTCACCCCTCCACTTT

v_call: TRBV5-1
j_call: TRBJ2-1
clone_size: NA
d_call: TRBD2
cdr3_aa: CAIILTGTSPNRHNEQFF
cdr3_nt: TGCGCCATCATACTGACCGGGACTAGCCCTAACCGACACAATGAGCAGTTCTTC

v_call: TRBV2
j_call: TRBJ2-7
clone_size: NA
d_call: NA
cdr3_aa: CASTGMMAYEQYF
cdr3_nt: TGTGCCAGCACCGGGATGATGGCCTACGAGCAGTACTTC

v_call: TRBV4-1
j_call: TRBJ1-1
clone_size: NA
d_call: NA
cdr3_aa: CASSGGATEAFF
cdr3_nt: TGCGCCAGCAGTGGGGGGGCGACTGAAGCTTTCTTT

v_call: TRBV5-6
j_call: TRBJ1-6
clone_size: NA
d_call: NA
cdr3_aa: CASSLGAVESPLHF
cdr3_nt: TGTGCCAGCAGCCTTGGGGCAGTGGAGTCACCCCTCCACTTT

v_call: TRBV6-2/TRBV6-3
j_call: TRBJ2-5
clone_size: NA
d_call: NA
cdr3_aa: CASSYLRSQETQYF
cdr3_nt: TGTGCCAGCAGTTATTTGAGATCACAAGAGACCCAGTACTTC

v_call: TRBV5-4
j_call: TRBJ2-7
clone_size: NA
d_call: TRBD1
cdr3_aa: CASSHYRGFRYEQYF
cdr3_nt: TGTGCCAGCAGCCACTACAGGGGGTTTCGTTACGAGCAGTACTTC

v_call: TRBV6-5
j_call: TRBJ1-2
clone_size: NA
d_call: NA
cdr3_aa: CASLRVGGRHYGYTF
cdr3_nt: TGTGCCAGCCTGAGGGTGGGGGGACGTCACTATGGCTACACCTTC

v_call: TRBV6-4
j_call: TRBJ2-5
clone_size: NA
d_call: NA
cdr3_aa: CASPGETQYF
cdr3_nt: TGTGCCAGTCCAGGGGAGACCCAGTACTTC

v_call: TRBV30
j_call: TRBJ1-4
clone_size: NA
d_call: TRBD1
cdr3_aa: CAWSRQGAPNEKLFF
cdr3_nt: TGTGCCTGGAGCAGACAGGGGGCACCTAATGAAAAACTGTTTTTT

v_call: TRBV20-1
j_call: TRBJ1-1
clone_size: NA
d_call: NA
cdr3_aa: CSASQGNTEAFF
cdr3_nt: TGCAGTGCTAGTCAGGGAAACACTGAAGCTTTCTTT

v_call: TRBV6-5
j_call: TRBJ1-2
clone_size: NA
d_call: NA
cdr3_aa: CASSYTDLNYGYTF
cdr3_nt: TGTGCCAGCAGTTACACGGATCTGAACTATGGCTACACCTTC

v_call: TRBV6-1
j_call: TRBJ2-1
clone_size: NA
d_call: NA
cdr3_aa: CASSERGTRDEQFF
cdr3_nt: TGTGCCAGCAGTGAAAGAGGGACTCGGGATGAGCAGTTCTTC

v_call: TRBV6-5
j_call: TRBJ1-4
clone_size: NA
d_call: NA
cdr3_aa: CASSSPRVNEKLFF
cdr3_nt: TGTGCCAGCAGTTCCCCGCGAGTGAATGAAAAACTGTTTTTT

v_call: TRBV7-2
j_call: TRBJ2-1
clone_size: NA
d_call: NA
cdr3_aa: CASSPPSRNEQFF
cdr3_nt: TGTGCCAGCAGCCCTCCTAGTAGAAATGAGCAGTTCTTC

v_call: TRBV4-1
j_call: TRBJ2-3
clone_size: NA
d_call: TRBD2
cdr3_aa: CASSPTGGGTDTQYF
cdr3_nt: TGCGCCAGCAGCCCGACCGGGGGGGGCACAGATACGCAGTATTTT

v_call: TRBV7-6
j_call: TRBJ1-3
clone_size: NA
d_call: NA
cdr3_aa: CATAADGNTIYF
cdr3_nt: TGTGCCACGGCCGCAGACGGAAACACCATATATTTT

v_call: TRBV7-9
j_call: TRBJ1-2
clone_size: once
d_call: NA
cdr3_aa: CASSLGVEGLHGYTF
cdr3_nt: TGTGCCAGCAGCTTAGGTGTTGAGGGACTACATGGCTACACCTTC

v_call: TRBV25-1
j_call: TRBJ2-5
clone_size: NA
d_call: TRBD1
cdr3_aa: CASSDYPGTGEETQYF
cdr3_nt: TGTGCCAGCAGTGACTACCCTGGGACAGGGGAAGAGACCCAGTACTTC

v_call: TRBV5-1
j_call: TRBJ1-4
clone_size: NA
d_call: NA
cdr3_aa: CASSLAGRGARVEKLFF
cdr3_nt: TGCGCCAGCAGCTTGGCCGGGCGAGGGGCGAGAGTGGAAAAACTGTTTTTT

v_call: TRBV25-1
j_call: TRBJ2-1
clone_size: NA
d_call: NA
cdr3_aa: CASSGSVYEQFF
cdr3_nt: TGTGCCAGCAGTGGTTCGGTCTATGAGCAGTTCTTC

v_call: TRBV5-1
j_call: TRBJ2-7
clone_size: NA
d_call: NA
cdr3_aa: CASTLRVGAREQYF
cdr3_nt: TGCGCCAGCACCCTCCGGGTAGGGGCGCGAGAGCAGTACTTC

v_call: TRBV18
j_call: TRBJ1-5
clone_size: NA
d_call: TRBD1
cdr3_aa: CASSHDVDRGGQPQHF
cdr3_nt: TGTGCCAGCTCACACGACGTGGACAGGGGAGGGCAGCCCCAGCATTTT

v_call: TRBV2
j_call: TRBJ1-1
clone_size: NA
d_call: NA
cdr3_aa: CATLVWDTEAFF
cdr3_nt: TGTGCCACCCTAGTCTGGGACACTGAAGCTTTCTTT

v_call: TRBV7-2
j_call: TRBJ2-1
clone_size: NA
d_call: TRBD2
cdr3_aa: CASSLRGSYNEQFF
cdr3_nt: TGTGCCAGCAGCTTACGCGGGAGCTACAATGAGCAGTTCTTC

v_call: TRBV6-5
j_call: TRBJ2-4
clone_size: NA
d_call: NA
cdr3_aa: CASSSRTARAKNIQYF
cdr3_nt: TGTGCCAGCAGTTCGAGGACAGCAAGAGCCAAAAACATTCAGTACTTC

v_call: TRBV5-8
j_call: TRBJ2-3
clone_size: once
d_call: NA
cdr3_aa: CASSLGQGMIADTQYF
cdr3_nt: TGTGCCAGCAGCTTGGGGCAGGGGATGATAGCAGATACGCAGTATTTT

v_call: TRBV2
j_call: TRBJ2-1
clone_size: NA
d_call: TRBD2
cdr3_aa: CASSAQGLAGALSNEQFF
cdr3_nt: TGTGCCAGCAGTGCCCAGGGACTAGCGGGGGCGCTGAGCAATGAGCAGTTCTTC

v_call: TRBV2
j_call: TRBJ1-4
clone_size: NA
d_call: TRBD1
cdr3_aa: CASSPGQATNEKLFF
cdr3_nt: TGTGCCAGCAGCCCCGGACAGGCAACTAATGAAAAACTGTTTTTT

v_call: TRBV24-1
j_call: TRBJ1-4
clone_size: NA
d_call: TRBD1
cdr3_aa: CATSEGGQGEKLFF
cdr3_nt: TGTGCCACCAGTGAGGGGGGACAGGGTGAAAAACTGTTTTTT

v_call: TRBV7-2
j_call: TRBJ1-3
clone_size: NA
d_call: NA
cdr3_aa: CASSLAPGNSGNTIYF
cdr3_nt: TGTGCCAGCAGCTTAGCGCCGGGCAACTCTGGAAACACCATATATTTT

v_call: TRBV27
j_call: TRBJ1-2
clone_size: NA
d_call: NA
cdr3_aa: CASSSSTSRNLRSNYGYTF
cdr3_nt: TGTGCCAGCAGTTCCAGTACTTCCAGAAACCTAAGATCTAACTATGGCTACACCTTC

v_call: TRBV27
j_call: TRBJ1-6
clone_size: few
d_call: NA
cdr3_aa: CASSFPTYNSPLHF
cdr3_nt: TGTGCCAGCAGCTTCCCCACCTATAATTCACCCCTCCACTTT

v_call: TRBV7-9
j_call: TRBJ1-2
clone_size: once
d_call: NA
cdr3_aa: CASSLAGSNYGYTF
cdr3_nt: TGTGCCAGCAGCTTAGCGGGGTCGAACTATGGCTACACCTTC

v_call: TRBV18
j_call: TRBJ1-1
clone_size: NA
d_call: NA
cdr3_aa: CAGRGGTNTEAFF
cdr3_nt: TGTGCCGGTCGGGGGGGCACGAACACTGAAGCTTTCTTT

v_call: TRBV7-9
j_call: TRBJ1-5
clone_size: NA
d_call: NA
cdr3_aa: CASSTSGAQPQHF
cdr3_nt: TGTGCCAGCAGCACCAGTGGGGCTCAGCCCCAGCATTTT

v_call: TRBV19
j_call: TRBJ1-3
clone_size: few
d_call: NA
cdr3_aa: CASNQEVKVSTIYF
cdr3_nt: TGTGCCAGTAACCAAGAGGTGAAGGTTAGCACCATATATTTT

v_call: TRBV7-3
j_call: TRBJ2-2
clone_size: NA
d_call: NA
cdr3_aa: CASSSQGTGELFF
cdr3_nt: TGTGCCAGCAGCTCCCAGGGAACCGGGGAGCTGTTTTTT

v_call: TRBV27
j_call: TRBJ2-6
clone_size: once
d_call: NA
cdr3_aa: CASKRGTGANVLTF
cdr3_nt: TGTGCCAGCAAGCGAGGGACCGGGGCCAACGTCCTGACTTTC

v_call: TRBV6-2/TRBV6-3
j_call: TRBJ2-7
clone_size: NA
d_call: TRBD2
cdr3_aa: CASSYSWTSYEQYF
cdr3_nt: TGTGCCAGCAGTTACTCGTGGACTAGCTACGAGCAGTACTTC

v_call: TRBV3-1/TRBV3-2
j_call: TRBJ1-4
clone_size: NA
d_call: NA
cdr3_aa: CASSPGRSNEKLFF
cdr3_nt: TGTGCCAGCAGCCCGGGTAGATCTAATGAAAAACTGTTTTTT

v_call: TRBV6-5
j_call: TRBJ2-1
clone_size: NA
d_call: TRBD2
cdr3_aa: CASRPGTSGGGQFF
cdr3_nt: TGTGCCAGCAGACCTGGGACTAGCGGGGGTGGGCAGTTCTTC

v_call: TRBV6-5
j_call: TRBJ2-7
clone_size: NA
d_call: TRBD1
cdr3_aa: CASQGAGGYEQYF
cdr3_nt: TGTGCCTCCCAGGGTGCAGGGGGCTACGAGCAGTACTTC